This T cell receptor (beta chain) was sequenced during a study of shared clonotypes between healthy human individuals. The table came from immunoSEQ multiplex PCR; TCRdb's copy has only in-frame clones and leaves some out. Of 600,000 to 750,000 clones in the sample, roughly 72% were seen once. Note on this clone: Its specificity is unknown.

Study-wide findings and caveats: Among a handful of donors, approximately 5% of naive CD4 clonotypes were found in common. Memory subsets generally showed smaller estimated richness than naive subsets did. The generation probabilities recorded for non-shared clonotypes fell below those of clonotypes shared by all four donors.

Between the trimmed V and J ends, which lost 2 bases and 6 bases, there was a span of 11 bases. Looked up from germline, CDR1 is SEHNR and CDR2 is FQNEAQ (reference sequence). This CDR3 spans 13 amino acids. The investigators split CD4+ cells into a CD45RA+ naive subset and a CD45RA-negative memory subset. This receptor was taken from a woman in her twenties or thirties in good health. The sequenced material came from memory CD4+ T cells sorted from blood. Described subset: CD45RA-negative fraction. The chain is built from TRBV7-9 and TRBJ2-7; TRBD2 might be the D (5 bases). CDR3 DNA: TGTGCCAGCAGCTTATATAGCGAAGGCGAGCAGTACTTC. Amino acid sequence: CASSLYSEGEQYF.